This is a list of T cell receptor beta chains from one sample in a study of shared clonotypes between healthy human individuals. Here immunoSEQ multiplex PCR was the method, and the copy in TCRdb shows in-frame clones only, minus some. The repertoire includes millions of clones, about 92% of them detected once, and over 1.5% sits in the top ten. Source material: naive CD8+ T cells from PBMCs. These receptor sequences come from a man aged 18 to 35 in good health. Some clones in this sample may be carry-over from other donors' samples. Both conserved end residues are part of each CDR3. The D gene is left open where the match is weak. Size values are once, few and many counts, or a class for expanded clones, and some rows have none.

TRBJ2-7 NA TRBV7-3 TRBD1 CASSFAGGSYEQYF TGTGCCAGCAGCTTCGCAGGGGGCTCATACGAGCAGTACTTC
TRBJ2-5 NA TRBV14 NA CASSPGRSQETQYF TGTGCCAGCAGCCCTGGAAGGTCCCAAGAGACCCAGTACTTC
TRBJ2-6 NA TRBV7-6 TRBD1 CASSDRRDRGPGANVLTF TGTGCCAGCAGCGATCGCCGGGACAGGGGGCCTGGGGCCAACGTCCTGACTTTC
TRBJ2-1 NA TRBV9 TRBD2 CASSVGTSPGNEQFF TGTGCCAGCAGCGTAGGGACTAGCCCTGGGAATGAGCAGTTCTTC
TRBJ1-2 NA TRBV30 NA CAWSVYREKNYGYTF TGTGCCTGGAGTGTATACCGGGAGAAAAACTATGGCTACACCTTC
TRBJ1-2 NA TRBV10-1 NA CASSVGQGSGYTF TGCGCCAGCAGTGTGGGGCAGGGGAGCGGCTACACCTTC
TRBJ2-1 NA TRBV7-9 TRBD2 CASSLAGVTGGRANNEQFF TGTGCCAGCAGCTTAGCGGGAGTAACTGGCGGGAGGGCCAACAATGAGCAGTTCTTC
TRBJ2-5 NA TRBV14 TRBD2 CASSQISSGTLREDTQYF TGTGCCAGCAGCCAGATAAGTAGCGGGACATTGAGGGAAGATACCCAGTACTTC
TRBJ2-5 NA TRBV5-1 NA CASSLGVGDWGETQYF TGCGCCAGCAGCTTGGGAGTGGGGGACTGGGGGGAGACCCAGTACTTC
TRBJ2-1 once TRBV19 NA CASSIIPGYNEQFF TGTGCCAGTAGTATAATCCCCGGATACAATGAGCAGTTCTTC
TRBJ2-5 NA TRBV13 NA CASSWPSQLRETQYF TGTGCCAGCAGCTGGCCGAGCCAGTTACGAGAGACCCAGTACTTC
TRBJ2-1 NA TRBV29-1 TRBD2 CSVETSGRGYEQFF TGCAGCGTTGAAACGAGCGGGAGGGGGTATGAGCAGTTCTTC
TRBJ1-1 NA TRBV19 TRBD1 CASSIARQGAAEAFF TGTGCCAGTAGTATAGCTCGGCAGGGGGCCGCTGAAGCTTTCTTT
TRBJ2-1 NA TRBV7-9 NA CASSLGTDRLDEQFF TGTGCCAGCAGCTTAGGGACCGACCGGTTAGATGAGCAGTTCTTC
TRBJ2-2 NA TRBV4-1 NA CASSQVQGSTGELFF TGCGCCAGCAGCCAAGTGCAGGGGAGCACCGGGGAGCTGTTTTTT
TRBJ2-7 NA TRBV5-5 TRBD2 CASSFMGGFRYEQYF TGTGCCAGCAGCTTCATGGGGGGGTTTCGGTACGAGCAGTACTTC
TRBJ2-1 NA TRBV7-2 NA CASSVSGGQYNEQFF TGTGCCAGCAGCGTTAGTGGGGGCCAATACAATGAGCAGTTCTTC
TRBJ2-7 NA TRBV11-2 NA CASSLDGLTYEQYF TGTGCCAGCAGCTTAGATGGGCTGACCTACGAGCAGTACTTC
TRBJ2-7 NA TRBV27 TRBD1 CASIPTGGNSYEQYF TGTGCCAGCATCCCGACAGGGGGAAACTCCTACGAGCAGTACTTC
TRBJ1-1 NA TRBV19 TRBD1 CASSHRGVEAFF TGTGCCAGTAGTCACAGGGGTGTGGAAGCTTTCTTT
TRBJ1-5 NA TRBV27 NA CASSFGGSNQPQHF TGTGCCAGCAGTTTTGGGGGATCAAATCAGCCCCAGCATTTT
TRBJ2-3 NA TRBV4-1 NA CASSQVARRADTQYF TGCGCCAGCAGCCAAGTGGCTAGGAGGGCAGATACGCAGTATTTT
TRBJ2-6 NA TRBV6-1 TRBD2 CASSERGAGANVLTF TGTGCCAGCAGTGAACGGGGGGCTGGGGCCAACGTCCTGACTTTC
TRBJ2-5 NA TRBV6-1 TRBD2 CASSATLASAETQYF TGTGCCAGCAGCGCAACACTAGCGTCGGCAGAGACCCAGTACTTC
TRBJ2-1 few TRBV11-2 NA CASRQSLELEQFF TGTGCCAGCAGGCAAAGCCTGGAGCTTGAGCAGTTCTTC
TRBJ2-3 once TRBV6-4 NA CASSADWGPDTQYF TGTGCCAGCAGTGCTGACTGGGGGCCAGATACGCAGTATTTT
TRBJ2-1 NA TRBV28 NA CASKGVRDLYNEQFF TGTGCCAGCAAAGGGGTCAGGGATCTCTACAATGAGCAGTTCTTC
TRBJ1-2 NA TRBV27 NA CASSPYPVQGSANYGYTF TGTGCCAGCAGTCCGTACCCCGTACAGGGTTCAGCTAACTATGGCTACACCTTC
TRBJ1-1 NA TRBV12-5 NA CASGLVAPGGTEAFF TGTGCTAGTGGTTTGGTCGCCCCCGGGGGAACTGAAGCTTTCTTT
TRBJ2-1 NA TRBV7-3 NA CASSPYRDLNEQFF TGTGCCAGCAGCCCCTATAGGGACCTAAATGAGCAGTTCTTC
TRBJ1-2 NA TRBV28 NA CASSQQGPYNYGYTF TGTGCCAGCAGCCAACAGGGCCCTTATAACTATGGCTACACCTTC
TRBJ2-3 NA TRBV9 TRBD1 CASSLGTVDTQYF TGTGCCAGCAGCCTGGGGACAGTAGATACGCAGTATTTT
TRBJ2-7 NA TRBV25-1 TRBD1 CASRKWDRGRYEQYF TGTGCCAGCAGGAAATGGGACAGGGGGCGGTACGAGCAGTACTTC
TRBJ2-7 once TRBV5-1 NA CASSLDSGTPYEQYF TGCGCCAGCAGCTTGGACTCCGGGACCCCCTACGAGCAGTACTTC
TRBJ1-2 NA TRBV4-1 NA CASSGGATVGYTF TGCGCCAGCAGTGGGGGGGCTACCGTTGGCTACACCTTC
TRBJ2-7 NA TRBV5-1 NA CASSWGTLMRYEQYF TGCGCCAGCAGCTGGGGGACTCTGATGCGCTACGAGCAGTACTTC
TRBJ2-2 once TRBV18 TRBD2 CASSPAGLAVDTGELFF TGTGCCAGCTCACCCGCGGGACTAGCGGTTGACACCGGGGAGCTGTTTTTT
TRBJ2-5 NA TRBV18 NA CASSPKVVVQETQYF TGTGCCAGCTCACCAAAGGTCGTCGTACAAGAGACCCAGTACTTC
TRBJ1-2 NA TRBV9 NA CASSGAPPGTYYGYTF TGTGCCAGCAGCGGAGCCCCTCCCGGGACCTACTATGGCTACACCTTC
TRBJ2-1 NA TRBV19 NA CASTQRLSSYNEQFF TGTGCCAGTACCCAGCGCCTCAGCTCCTACAATGAGCAGTTCTTC
TRBJ2-7 NA TRBV5-8 NA CASSFGGSYEQYF TGTGCCAGCAGCTTCGGCGGATCCTACGAGCAGTACTTC
TRBJ2-3 once TRBV11-2 TRBD2 CASRPRTSGPYHTDTQYF TGTGCCAGCAGACCTAGGACTAGCGGGCCATATCACACAGATACGCAGTATTTT
TRBJ2-5 NA TRBV10-2 NA CASRQKETQYF TGCGCCAGCAGACAGAAAGAGACCCAGTACTTC
TRBJ1-3 NA TRBV10-3 NA CAISEPAFYESGNTIYF TGTGCCATCAGTGAGCCTGCATTCTACGAATCTGGAAACACCATATATTTT
TRBJ1-2 NA TRBV28 TRBD1 CASSSTRDSYNYGYTF TGTGCCAGCAGCTCTACCCGGGACAGCTATAACTATGGCTACACCTTC
TRBJ1-1 NA TRBV27 TRBD1 CASRQAPWTGTEAFF TGTGCCAGCAGGCAAGCCCCGTGGACAGGAACTGAAGCTTTCTTT
TRBJ2-1 NA TRBV28 NA CASSLVGLNNEQFF TGTGCCAGCAGTTTAGTCGGACTCAACAATGAGCAGTTCTTC
TRBJ1-2 NA TRBV28 NA CASSFQWGFYNYGYTF TGTGCCAGCAGTTTTCAGTGGGGGTTTTACAACTATGGCTACACCTTC
TRBJ2-5 NA TRBV7-6 TRBD1 CASSQEDRDPQETQYF TGTGCCAGCAGCCAAGAAGACAGGGACCCTCAAGAGACCCAGTACTTC
TRBJ1-5 once TRBV27 NA CASSTIGGDQPQHF TGTGCCAGCAGTACCATCGGGGGCGATCAGCCCCAGCATTTT
TRBJ2-7 NA TRBV6-5 TRBD1 CASSLTGSYEQYF TGTGCCAGCAGCCTGACAGGGTCCTACGAGCAGTACTTC
TRBJ2-7 NA TRBV18 NA CASSLQGTAYEQYF TGTGCCAGCTCACTCCAGGGGACTGCCTACGAGCAGTACTTC
TRBJ1-3 NA TRBV2 NA CASGEAGFHSGNTIYF TGTGCCAGCGGAGAGGCCGGGTTTCACTCTGGAAACACCATATATTTT
TRBJ2-1 once TRBV30 TRBD2 CAWIAGRWDEQFF TGTGCCTGGATAGCGGGTAGATGGGATGAGCAGTTCTTC
TRBJ2-7 NA TRBV6-5 NA CASSPLWRGLDEQYF TGTGCCAGCAGTCCGCTGTGGCGGGGGCTTGACGAGCAGTACTTC